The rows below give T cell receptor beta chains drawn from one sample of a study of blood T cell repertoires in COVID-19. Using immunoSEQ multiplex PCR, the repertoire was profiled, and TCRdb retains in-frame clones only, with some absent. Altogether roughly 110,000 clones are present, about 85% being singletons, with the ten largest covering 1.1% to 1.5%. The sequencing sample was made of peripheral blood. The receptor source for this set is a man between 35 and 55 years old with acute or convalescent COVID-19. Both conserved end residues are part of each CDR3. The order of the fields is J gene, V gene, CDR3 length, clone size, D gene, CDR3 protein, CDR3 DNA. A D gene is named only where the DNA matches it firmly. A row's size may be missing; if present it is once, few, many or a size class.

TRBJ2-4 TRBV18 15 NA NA CASSQTAGGKNIQYF TGTGCCAGCTCACAGACCGCCGGGGGCAAAAACATTCAGTACTTC
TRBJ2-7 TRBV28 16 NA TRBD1 CASRPSPGTGTYEQYF TGTGCCAGCAGACCCTCCCCCGGGACAGGGACCTACGAGCAGTACTTC
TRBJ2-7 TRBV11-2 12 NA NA CASSLDRREEYF TGTGCCAGCAGCTTAGATAGAAGGGAGGAGTACTTC
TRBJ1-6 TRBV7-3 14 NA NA CASRGEGVNSPLHF TGTGCCAGCAGGGGCGAGGGAGTAAATTCACCCCTCCACTTT
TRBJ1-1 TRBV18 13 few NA CASSLVTDTEAFF TGTGCCAGCTCACTCGTGACAGACACTGAAGCTTTCTTT
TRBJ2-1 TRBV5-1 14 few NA CASTLGQSYNEQFF TGCGCCAGCACCCTCGGACAGAGTTACAATGAGCAGTTCTTC
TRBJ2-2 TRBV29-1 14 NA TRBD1 CSAETGGRTGELFF TGCAGCGCCGAGACAGGGGGGCGGACCGGGGAGCTGTTTTTT
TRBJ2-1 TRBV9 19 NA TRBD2 CASSHKRGSFYSSYNEQFF TGTGCCAGCAGCCACAAGCGGGGGTCCTTTTACAGCTCCTACAATGAGCAGTTCTTC
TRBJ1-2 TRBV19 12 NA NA CASSPRKLGYTF TGTGCCAGTAGCCCCAGGAAGCTTGGCTACACCTTC
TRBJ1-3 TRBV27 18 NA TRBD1 CASSPGTGGFRSGNTIYF TGTGCCAGCAGTCCCGGGACAGGGGGCTTTAGATCTGGAAACACCATATATTTT
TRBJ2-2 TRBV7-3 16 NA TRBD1 CASSPQGAHDTGELFF TGTGCCAGCAGCCCACAGGGGGCACATGACACCGGGGAGCTGTTTTTT
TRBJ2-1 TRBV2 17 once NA CASSERGTSFIDNEQFF TGTGCCAGCAGTGAAAGGGGGACATCATTCATTGACAATGAGCAGTTCTTC
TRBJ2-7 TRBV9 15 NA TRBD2 CASSGSGGPDYEQYF TGTGCCAGCAGCGGTAGCGGGGGGCCGGATTACGAGCAGTACTTC
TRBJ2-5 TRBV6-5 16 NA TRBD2 CASSSRTSGGSETQYF TGTGCCAGCAGTTCTCGGACTAGCGGGGGTTCGGAGACCCAGTACTTC
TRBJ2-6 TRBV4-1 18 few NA CASSPGLLTRSGANVLTF TGCGCCAGCAGCCCGGGACTCCTAACCCGCTCTGGGGCCAACGTCCTGACTTTC
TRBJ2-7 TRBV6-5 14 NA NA CASRPRGGLHEQYF TGTGCCAGCAGGCCCAGAGGGGGTCTACACGAGCAGTACTTC
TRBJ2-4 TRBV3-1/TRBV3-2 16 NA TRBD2 CASSQESLAGGLIQYF TGTGCCAGCAGCCAAGAGTCACTAGCGGGAGGGCTCATTCAGTACTTC
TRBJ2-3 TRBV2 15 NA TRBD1 CASRSTGIGTDTQYF TGTGCCAGCAGATCGACAGGGATAGGCACAGATACGCAGTATTTT
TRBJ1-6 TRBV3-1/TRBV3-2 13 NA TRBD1 CASRGTDNSPLHF TGTGCCAGCAGGGGGACAGATAATTCACCCCTCCACTTT
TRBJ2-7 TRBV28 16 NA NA CASSFSRASEHYEQYF TGTGCCAGCAGTTTCAGTCGGGCTAGCGAACACTACGAGCAGTACTTC
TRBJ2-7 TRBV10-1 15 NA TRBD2 CATMGGDVASYEQYF TGCGCCACCATGGGGGGGGATGTAGCCTCCTACGAGCAGTACTTC
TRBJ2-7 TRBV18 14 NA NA CASSSRALSYEQYF TGTGCCAGCTCATCCAGGGCCCTCTCCTACGAGCAGTACTTC
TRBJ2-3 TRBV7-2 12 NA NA CASSRTGDTQYF TGTGCCAGCAGCCGGACTGGAGATACGCAGTATTTT
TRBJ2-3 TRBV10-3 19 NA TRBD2 CAITPTSGAILTSTDTQYF TGTGCCATCACCCCGACTAGCGGGGCCATCCTAACTAGCACAGATACGCAGTATTTT
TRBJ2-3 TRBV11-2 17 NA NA CASSLNVFLGSTDTQYF TGTGCCAGCAGCTTAAACGTTTTCCTCGGGAGCACAGATACGCAGTATTTT
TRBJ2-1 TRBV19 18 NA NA CASSSAGVGPAGGNEQFF TGTGCCAGTAGTTCCGCAGGAGTAGGTCCCGCAGGGGGGAATGAGCAGTTCTTC
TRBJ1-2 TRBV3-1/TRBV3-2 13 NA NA CASSLQQSYGYTF TGTGCCAGCAGTCTACAACAGAGCTATGGCTACACCTTC
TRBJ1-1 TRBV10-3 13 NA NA CAISEKGWSEAFF TGTGCCATCAGTGAGAAGGGGTGGTCTGAAGCTTTCTTT
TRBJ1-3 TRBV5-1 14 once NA CASSLVAGGNTIYF TGCGCCAGCAGCTTGGTGGCAGGAGGAAACACCATATATTTT
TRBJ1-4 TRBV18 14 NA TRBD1 CASSPRQGGEKLFF TGTGCCAGCTCACCACGACAGGGAGGCGAAAAACTGTTTTTT
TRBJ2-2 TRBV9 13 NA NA CASSTPHPGELFF TGTGCCAGCAGCACACCCCATCCCGGGGAGCTGTTTTTT
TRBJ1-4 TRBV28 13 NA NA CASSWTALGKLFF TGTGCCAGCAGTTGGACAGCTCTAGGAAAACTGTTTTTT
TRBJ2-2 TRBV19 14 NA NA CASSLSTVTGELFF TGTGCCAGTAGTCTATCGACAGTAACCGGGGAGCTGTTTTTT
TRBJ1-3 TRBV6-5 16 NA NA CASSFGQLVSGNTIYF TGTGCCAGCAGTTTCGGACAGCTCGTTTCTGGAAACACCATATATTTT